A selection of T cell receptor beta chains follows, all from one sample in a study of cytomegalovirus exposure and HLA in healthy donors. Data came from immunoSEQ multiplex PCR; TCRdb stores just in-frame clones and leaves some out. The sample table includes fewer than 150,000 clones. Sequencing was performed on PBMCs. These receptors originate from an older woman in good health and CMV-seronegative. CDR3s include the opening cysteine and the closing phenylalanine or tryptophan. Each record gives: D gene, J gene, V gene, CDR3 DNA, CDR3 protein. The D gene is left open where the match is weak.

d_call: .; j_call: TRBJ2-3; v_call: TRBV20-1; cdr3_nt: TGCAGTGCCCTGAATGCGGATACGCAGTATTTT; cdr3_aa: CSALNADTQYF
d_call: .; j_call: TRBJ2-7; v_call: TRBV5-7; cdr3_nt: TGTGCCAGCAGCAGGGGGGGGAGATCAGACGAGCAGTACTTC; cdr3_aa: CASSRGGRSDEQYF
d_call: TRBD2; j_call: TRBJ2-2; v_call: TRBV6-5; cdr3_nt: TGTGCCAGCCGGAGACTAGCGGGGAACACCGGGGAGCTGTTTTTT; cdr3_aa: CASRRLAGNTGELFF
d_call: .; j_call: TRBJ1-6; v_call: TRBV14; cdr3_nt: TGTGCCAGCAGCCAAGAAATCCAGGGGAATTCACCCCTCCACTTT; cdr3_aa: CASSQEIQGNSPLHF
d_call: TRBD2; j_call: TRBJ2-1; v_call: TRBV27; cdr3_nt: TGTGCCAGCAGCCTACGTGGGACTAGCGGCTACAATGAGCAGTTCTTC; cdr3_aa: CASSLRGTSGYNEQFF
d_call: TRBD1; j_call: TRBJ2-7; v_call: TRBV28; cdr3_nt: TGTGCCAGCAGCCTAATCGGGACAGGAGCCTACGAGCAGTACTTC; cdr3_aa: CASSLIGTGAYEQYF
d_call: .; j_call: TRBJ1-1; v_call: TRBV9; cdr3_nt: TGTGCCAGCAGCGTAATCACGGGTCAGAACACTGAAGCTTTCTTT; cdr3_aa: CASSVITGQNTEAFF
d_call: TRBD1; j_call: TRBJ1-2; v_call: TRBV7-9; cdr3_nt: TGTGCCAGCAGCGCGACAGGGGCGCAAGGCTATGGCTACACCTTC; cdr3_aa: CASSATGAQGYGYTF
d_call: .; j_call: TRBJ1-1; v_call: TRBV19; cdr3_nt: TGTGCCAGTAGTATCGGGGCAGGGGAGACTGAAGCTTTCTTT; cdr3_aa: CASSIGAGETEAFF
d_call: TRBD1; j_call: TRBJ2-7; v_call: TRBV6-6; cdr3_nt: TGTGCCAGCAGTCTTCGACAGGGGGCGTCCGAGCAGTACTTC; cdr3_aa: CASSLRQGASEQYF
d_call: TRBD1; j_call: TRBJ2-5; v_call: TRBV6-5; cdr3_nt: TGTGCCAGCAGCTGGACAGGGGGTTCGGAGACCCAGTACTTC; cdr3_aa: CASSWTGGSETQYF
d_call: TRBD1; j_call: TRBJ1-4; v_call: TRBV6-1; cdr3_nt: TGTGCCAGCAGTGCACGTCAAGGACAGGGGGAAAAACTGTTTTTT; cdr3_aa: CASSARQGQGEKLFF
d_call: TRBD1; j_call: TRBJ2-1; v_call: TRBV19; cdr3_nt: TGTGCCAGTAGTATGGGGACAGGGGGTGGCAATGAGCAGTTCTTC; cdr3_aa: CASSMGTGGGNEQFF
d_call: TRBD2; j_call: TRBJ2-7; v_call: TRBV6-5; cdr3_nt: TGTGCCAGCAGTTACACCCGGGCTAGCGGCCTATACGAGCAGTACTTC; cdr3_aa: CASSYTRASGLYEQYF
d_call: TRBD1; j_call: TRBJ2-6; v_call: TRBV4-1; cdr3_nt: TGCGCCAGCAGGCAGACTGATTCCGGGACAGTACACTCTGGGGCCAACGTCCTGACTTTC; cdr3_aa: CASRQTDSGTVHSGANVLTF
d_call: .; j_call: TRBJ1-1; v_call: TRBV7-3; cdr3_nt: TGTGCCAGCAGCTCAGGGGACCACACTGAAGCTTTCTTT; cdr3_aa: CASSSGDHTEAFF
d_call: TRBD1; j_call: TRBJ1-1; v_call: TRBV2; cdr3_nt: TGTGCCAGCAGTGAAAGGGGGCAGGGGGTAAGGACTGAAGCTTTCTTT; cdr3_aa: CASSERGQGVRTEAFF
d_call: TRBD2; j_call: TRBJ2-3; v_call: TRBV10-3; cdr3_nt: TGTGCCATCAGCCCTGGGACTAGCAAAGATACGCAGTATTTT; cdr3_aa: CAISPGTSKDTQYF
d_call: .; j_call: TRBJ1-5; v_call: TRBV5-6; cdr3_nt: TGTGCCAGCAGCCGATGGGCCCAGAACAATCAGCCCCAGCATTTT; cdr3_aa: CASSRWAQNNQPQHF
d_call: .; j_call: TRBJ2-7; v_call: TRBV6-1; cdr3_nt: TGTGCCAGCAGTGAAAGGACAGAGTCCTACGAGCAGTACTTC; cdr3_aa: CASSERTESYEQYF
d_call: TRBD2; j_call: TRBJ2-4; v_call: TRBV30; cdr3_nt: TGTGCCTGGAGTGGCGGGGATCTAACTAGCGGGAGTTTCTATTGGGCCAAAAACATTCAGTACTTC; cdr3_aa: CAWSGGDLTSGSFYWAKNIQYF
d_call: .; j_call: TRBJ1-5; v_call: TRBV18; cdr3_nt: TGTGCCAGCTCACCTCAAGGACAGAGCAATCAGCCCCAGCATTTT; cdr3_aa: CASSPQGQSNQPQHF
d_call: .; j_call: TRBJ2-7; v_call: TRBV6-5; cdr3_nt: TGTGCCAGCAGTTACCCTTCCGCAAGGGGTTCCTACGAGCAGTACTTC; cdr3_aa: CASSYPSARGSYEQYF
d_call: .; j_call: TRBJ2-5; v_call: TRBV5-4; cdr3_nt: TGTGCCAGCAGCTTAAAGGACAGCCCGGAGACCCAGTACTTC; cdr3_aa: CASSLKDSPETQYF
d_call: .; j_call: TRBJ2-5; v_call: TRBV20-1; cdr3_nt: TGCAGGGGGGCATGGGGGACCCAGTACTTC; cdr3_aa: CRGAWGTQYF
d_call: .; j_call: TRBJ1-6; v_call: TRBV5-6; cdr3_nt: TGTGCCAGCAGCTTGGACAGTAAAGGGAGGAATTCACCCCTCCACTTT; cdr3_aa: CASSLDSKGRNSPLHF
d_call: .; j_call: TRBJ2-3; v_call: TRBV28; cdr3_nt: TGTGCCAGCAGTCCTAGGCGCAGTACAGATACGCAGTATTTT; cdr3_aa: CASSPRRSTDTQYF
d_call: TRBD1; j_call: TRBJ1-2; v_call: TRBV28; cdr3_nt: TGTGCCAGCAGCGGGGGACAGTATGGCTACACCTTC; cdr3_aa: CASSGGQYGYTF
d_call: TRBD1; j_call: TRBJ1-2; v_call: TRBV28; cdr3_nt: TGTGCCAGCAGTTTACAGGGGGCGCTTGGCTACACCTTC; cdr3_aa: CASSLQGALGYTF
d_call: .; j_call: TRBJ2-4; v_call: TRBV6-1; cdr3_nt: TGTGCCAGCAGTGAAAGGACAGATAAAGCCAAAAACATTCAGTACTTC; cdr3_aa: CASSERTDKAKNIQYF
d_call: TRBD1; j_call: TRBJ2-7; v_call: TRBV30; cdr3_nt: TGTGCCTGGAGCCCAGGACAGGGGGCAGGCAGGCAGTACTTC; cdr3_aa: CAWSPGQGAGRQYF